This TCR beta chain was sequenced for a study of blood T cell repertoires in COVID-19. Study information: The analysed material was cDNA or gDNA that came from T cells, B-cell-depleted T cells, or PBMCs.

In the original workflow: Amplification with reference gene primers provided the estimates of nucleated cell counts. TCRdb keeps only in-frame clones here, not all; method: immunoSEQ multiplex PCR. V and J calls and clone size are copied from that table; D and trimming were computed from the DNA. This repertoire shows a few hundred thousand clones, approximately 90% found once; its top ten account for 5.5% to 7.5%. Sequencing was carried out using peripheral blood. The sequence was obtained from a man aged 55-75 years who had recovered from COVID-19.

The CDR3 nucleotides are TGTGCCACCAGCAGAGGAGCAGGGGGCGGTGGTGTTCGTGAAAAACTGTTTTTT. Translated, it gives CATSRGAGGGGVREKLFF. V gene TRBV15 combines with J gene TRBJ1-4, with TRBD1 matching 8 bases. The V and J ends lost 1 base and 7 bases, in that order; junction bases with no gene match: 14. CDR3 length: 18 residues. The germline V gene encodes CDR1 LNHNV and CDR2 YYDKDF (reference sequence). The full variable domain, in which reference TRBV15 and TRBJ1-4 provide the parts outside the CDR3, is DAMVIQNPRYQVTQFGKPVTLSCSQTLNHNVMYWYQQKSSQAPKLLFHYYDKDFNNEADTPDNFQSRRPNTSFCFLDIRSPGLGDTAMYLCATSRGAGGGGVREKLFFGSGTQLSVL.